The text below deals with one TCR beta chain. The data are from a study of cytomegalovirus exposure and HLA in healthy donors. In the PCR, 60 Vbeta and 13 Jbeta primers were used. Profiling relied on immunoSEQ multiplex PCR, and the TCRdb table lists in-frame clones only, not all of them. Among 150,000 or so clones listed, around 82% were seen once. CDR3 length: 16 amino acids. The junction had 7 bases not matched to a gene; V was cut back by 7 bases and J by 4 bases. Germline assignment: CDR1 LNHDA and CDR2 SQIVND (reference sequence). The sequence was obtained from a woman in her thirties or forties in good health and CMV-seropositive. The chain joins TRBV19 to TRBJ2-2; 12 bases line up with TRBD2. Sample: PBMCs. The CDR3: CASTSGRAVGTGELFF. CDR3 in DNA: TGTGCCAGTACTAGCGGGAGGGCCGTGGGCACCGGGGAGCTGTTTTTT.